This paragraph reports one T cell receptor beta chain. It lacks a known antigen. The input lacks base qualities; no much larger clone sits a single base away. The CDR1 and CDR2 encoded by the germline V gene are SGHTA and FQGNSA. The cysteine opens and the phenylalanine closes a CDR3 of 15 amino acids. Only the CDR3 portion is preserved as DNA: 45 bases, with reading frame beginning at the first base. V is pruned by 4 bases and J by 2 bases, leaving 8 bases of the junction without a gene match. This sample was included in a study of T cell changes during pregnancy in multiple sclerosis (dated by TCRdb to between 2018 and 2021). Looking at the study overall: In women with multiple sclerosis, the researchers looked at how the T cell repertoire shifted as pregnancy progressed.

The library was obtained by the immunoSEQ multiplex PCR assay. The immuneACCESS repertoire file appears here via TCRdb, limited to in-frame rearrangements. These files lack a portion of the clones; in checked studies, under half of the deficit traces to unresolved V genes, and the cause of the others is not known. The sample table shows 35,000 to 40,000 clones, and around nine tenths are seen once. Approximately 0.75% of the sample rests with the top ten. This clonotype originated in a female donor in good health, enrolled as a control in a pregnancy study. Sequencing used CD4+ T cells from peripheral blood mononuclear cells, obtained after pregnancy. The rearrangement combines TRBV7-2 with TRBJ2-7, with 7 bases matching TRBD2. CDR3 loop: CASSSSSGQAYEQYF. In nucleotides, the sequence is TGTGCCAGCAGCTCCAGTAGCGGGCAAGCCTACGAGCAGTACTTC.